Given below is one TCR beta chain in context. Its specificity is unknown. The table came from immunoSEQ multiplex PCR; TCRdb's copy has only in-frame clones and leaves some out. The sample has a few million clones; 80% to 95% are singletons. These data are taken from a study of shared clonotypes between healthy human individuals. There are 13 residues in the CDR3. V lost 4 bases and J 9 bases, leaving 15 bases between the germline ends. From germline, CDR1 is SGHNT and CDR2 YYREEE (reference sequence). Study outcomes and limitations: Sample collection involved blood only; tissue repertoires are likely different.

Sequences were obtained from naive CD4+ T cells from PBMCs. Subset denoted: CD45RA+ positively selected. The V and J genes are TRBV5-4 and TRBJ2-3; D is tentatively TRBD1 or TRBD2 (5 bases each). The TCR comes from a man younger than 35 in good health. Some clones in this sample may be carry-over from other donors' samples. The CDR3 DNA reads TGTGCCAGCAGCCCCGTGCGCGAGGGGACGCAGTATTTT. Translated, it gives CASSPVREGTQYF.